These T cell receptor beta chains were read from a single sample in a study of blood T cell repertoires in COVID-19. Assay: immunoSEQ multiplex PCR; the TCRdb copy retains only in-frame clones and omits some. The sample carries tens of thousands of clones, over 65% recorded once. Sequenced sample: peripheral blood. Source of these receptors: a human donor in a cohort sampled during active COVID-19. CDR3s include the opening cysteine and the closing phenylalanine or tryptophan. Clone size is shown for a subset of rows, as once, few, many or a class of expanded clone.

v_gene: TRBV5-8
abundance: NA
CDR3aa: CASSLSSGLSGDTQYF

v_gene: TRBV10-3
abundance: NA
CDR3aa: CAISDIAGDHNEQFF

v_gene: TRBV6-2/TRBV6-3
abundance: NA
CDR3aa: CASSYSRAGDGYTF

v_gene: TRBV7-2
abundance: few
CDR3aa: CASSPQAANTGELFF

v_gene: TRBV11-3
abundance: NA
CDR3aa: CASSQGQGVYEQYF

v_gene: TRBV24-1
abundance: NA
CDR3aa: CATSALGTSGAGELFF

v_gene: TRBV14
abundance: few
CDR3aa: CASSRGITGRGYTF

v_gene: TRBV5-8
abundance: NA
CDR3aa: CASSLNRGPSGANVLTF

v_gene: TRBV6-5
abundance: NA
CDR3aa: CASSFRGTNSPLHF

v_gene: TRBV5-1
abundance: NA
CDR3aa: CASSFPTGHSNQPQHF

v_gene: TRBV7-2
abundance: once
CDR3aa: CASSLSETYNSPLHF

v_gene: TRBV7-9
abundance: NA
CDR3aa: CASSLDSWSPLHF

v_gene: TRBV11-2
abundance: NA
CDR3aa: CASSSGQGRDTQYF

v_gene: TRBV25-1
abundance: few
CDR3aa: CASRQTGIGGTNEKLFF

v_gene: TRBV4-2
abundance: NA
CDR3aa: CASSPRGTSGTDTQYF

v_gene: TRBV11-2
abundance: NA
CDR3aa: CASSFGGLLYEQYF

v_gene: TRBV7-2
abundance: NA
CDR3aa: CASSLRAGERYGYTF

v_gene: TRBV19
abundance: NA
CDR3aa: CASSMGGAHTDTQYF

v_gene: TRBV11-2
abundance: NA
CDR3aa: CASSLDGGGETQYF

v_gene: TRBV25-1
abundance: NA
CDR3aa: CASSWASGASTDTQYF

v_gene: TRBV9
abundance: NA
CDR3aa: CASSVSGQGATNEKLFF

v_gene: TRBV4-1
abundance: once
CDR3aa: CASSQVGSSYNEQFF

v_gene: TRBV7-2
abundance: NA
CDR3aa: CASSSRGSGNTIYF

v_gene: TRBV28
abundance: NA
CDR3aa: CASSFGEQYF

v_gene: TRBV7-8
abundance: few
CDR3aa: CASSAKDRAGRPGYNEQFF

v_gene: TRBV2
abundance: NA
CDR3aa: CASSEFVAGGRELFF

v_gene: TRBV9
abundance: few
CDR3aa: CASSGPFDYGYTF

v_gene: TRBV18
abundance: NA
CDR3aa: CASSPDRAADTQYF

v_gene: TRBV5-4
abundance: NA
CDR3aa: CASSLEGGNEKLFF

v_gene: TRBV6-5
abundance: NA
CDR3aa: CASSWEGNTEAFF

v_gene: TRBV5-1
abundance: NA
CDR3aa: CASSQTTGNNEQFF

v_gene: TRBV10-2
abundance: NA
CDR3aa: CASSEFGSGYTGELFF

v_gene: TRBV6-6
abundance: once
CDR3aa: CASSPRWTGTFSSGNTIYF

v_gene: TRBV19
abundance: once
CDR3aa: CASSPGQGTTDEQYF

v_gene: TRBV5-1
abundance: NA
CDR3aa: CASSLDGGDYEQYF

v_gene: TRBV7-2
abundance: few
CDR3aa: CASSQGTGEQYF

v_gene: TRBV19
abundance: few
CDR3aa: CASSMTGSMKPLHF

v_gene: TRBV6-5
abundance: once
CDR3aa: CASSYGGRGNDGYTF

v_gene: TRBV9
abundance: NA
CDR3aa: CASSVGGTSSYEQYF

v_gene: TRBV5-1
abundance: once
CDR3aa: CASAPGGEGRGGMETQYF

v_gene: TRBV16
abundance: NA
CDR3aa: CASSPIPVATNEKLFF

v_gene: TRBV6-2/TRBV6-3
abundance: NA
CDR3aa: CASSYRDITFRGDEQYF

v_gene: TRBV3-1/TRBV3-2
abundance: NA
CDR3aa: CASSQGTGVGKTQYF

v_gene: TRBV27
abundance: NA
CDR3aa: CASSDTGGGSEAFF

v_gene: TRBV10-2
abundance: few
CDR3aa: CASSELGQGLTDTQYF

v_gene: TRBV19
abundance: NA
CDR3aa: CATQLAEDKDTQYF

v_gene: TRBV5-1
abundance: NA
CDR3aa: CASSFRVAGRASGEQFF

v_gene: TRBV4-1
abundance: NA
CDR3aa: CASSQGVIGGAVNIQYF

v_gene: TRBV29-1
abundance: NA
CDR3aa: CSVEAPSTRGGLETQYF

v_gene: TRBV7-6
abundance: many
CDR3aa: CASSLGTGDGQPQHF

v_gene: TRBV27
abundance: NA
CDR3aa: CASSLSGTTWGGELFF

v_gene: TRBV7-2
abundance: once
CDR3aa: CASSLAATGLYLGNTIYF